The present T cell receptor (beta chain) was sequenced within a study of blood T cells in healthy people across ages. Findings and caveats of the study: Diversity was higher, and naive CD4+ cells more numerous, in long-lived donors than in aged donors.

Staff drew approximately 9.7 milliliters of peripheral blood from each donor. Trimming removed 6 bases at V and 7 bases at J, with 16 bases between. The CDR3 totals 14 residues. This clonotype was detected only a few times. Its antigen is currently unknown. Sample-barcoded 5' priming and a J-beta primer mix drove a second PCR of 7 to 11 cycles. A tag from a template-switch adaptor with 12 random nucleotides marked each cDNA molecule. A single record per CDR3 protein comes from TCRdb applying MiXCR to the 5' RACE reads. The sample includes 800,000 or so distinct CDR3 sequences, 20% to 30% of them seen just once. These same data were also listed under a study on T cells of mothers and their children. That study adds: Normalized overlap was always slightly, never significantly, higher in related than unrelated mother-child pairs.

The TCR comes from a boy between 10 and 17 years old in good health. The chain uses TRBV12-3 or TRBV12-4 and TRBJ2-1; tentative D call: TRBD2 (5 bases). The sequenced material came from blood. CDR3 bases: TGTGCCAGCAGGCGACTATCCGAGTTGAATGAGCAGTTCTTC. It translates to CASRRLSELNEQFF.